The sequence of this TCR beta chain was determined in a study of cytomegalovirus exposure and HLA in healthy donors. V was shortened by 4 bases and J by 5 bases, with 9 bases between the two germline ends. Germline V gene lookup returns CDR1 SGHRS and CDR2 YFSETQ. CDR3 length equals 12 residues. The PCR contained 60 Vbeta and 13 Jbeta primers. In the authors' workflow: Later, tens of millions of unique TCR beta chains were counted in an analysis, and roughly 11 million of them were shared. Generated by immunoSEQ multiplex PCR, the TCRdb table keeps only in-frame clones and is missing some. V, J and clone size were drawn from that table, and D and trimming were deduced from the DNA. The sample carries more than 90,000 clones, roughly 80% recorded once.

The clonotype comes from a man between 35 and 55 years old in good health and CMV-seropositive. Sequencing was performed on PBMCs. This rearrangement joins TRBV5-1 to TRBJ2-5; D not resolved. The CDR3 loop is CASSPQRETQYF. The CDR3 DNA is TGCGCCAGCAGCCCCCAGAGGGAGACCCAGTACTTC.